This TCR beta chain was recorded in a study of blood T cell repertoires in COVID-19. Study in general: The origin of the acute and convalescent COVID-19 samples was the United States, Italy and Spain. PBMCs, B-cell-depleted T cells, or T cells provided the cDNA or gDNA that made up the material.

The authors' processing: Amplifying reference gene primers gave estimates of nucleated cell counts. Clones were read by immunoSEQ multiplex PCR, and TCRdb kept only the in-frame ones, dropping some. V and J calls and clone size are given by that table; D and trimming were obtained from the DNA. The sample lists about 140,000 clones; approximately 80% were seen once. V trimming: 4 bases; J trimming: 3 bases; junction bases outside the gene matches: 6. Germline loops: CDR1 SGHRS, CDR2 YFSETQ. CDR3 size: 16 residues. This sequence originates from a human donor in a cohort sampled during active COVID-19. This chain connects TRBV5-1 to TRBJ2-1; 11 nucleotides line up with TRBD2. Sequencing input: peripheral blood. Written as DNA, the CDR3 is TGCGCCAGCAGCGTATCCGGGACTAGCGGCTACAATGAGCAGTTCTTC. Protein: CASSVSGTSGYNEQFF.